What follows are 5 T cell receptor beta chains derived from one specimen sequenced in a study of OX40 agonist ivuxolimab in advanced cancers. Clones were read by immunoSEQ multiplex PCR, and TCRdb kept only the in-frame ones, dropping some. The data show tens of thousands of clones, roughly four fifths seen once. The sequencing used CD4+ or CD8+ T cells sorted from blood, collected in a trial of the OX40 agonist ivuxolimab. These TCRs come from an adult with an advanced solid tumor such as melanoma, head and neck, liver or kidney cancer.

This chain links TRBV6-5 with TRBJ1-1; TRBD1 is a possible D gene (6 bases). The CDR3 has 15 residues. Germline CDR1 and CDR2: MNHEY and SVGAGI. The germline V and J ends were trimmed by 8 bases and 5 bases, with 21 bases remaining between them. In DNA form, the CDR3 reads TGTGCCAGCGCAACGGGGCAGGGGCTAGGGACTGAAGCTTTCTTT. Protein sequence: CASATGQGLGTEAFF.

This clone appeared a single time. This chain joins TRBV5-4 and TRBJ2-3; 9 bases are a match to TRBD2. This CDR3 spans 14 amino acids. The trim removed 4 bases at V and 4 bases at J, leaving 4 bases unmatched. From germline, CDR1 is SGHNT and CDR2 YYREEE (reference sequence). In nucleotides, the CDR3 is TGTGCCAGCAGCATAGCGGGGGTAGCAGATACGCAGTATTTT. Encoded protein: CASSIAGVADTQYF.

V usage is TRBV9 and J usage is TRBJ2-5, with 8 bases that match TRBD1. Trimming removed 0 bases from V and 5 bases from J; junction bases left unmatched: 6. Germline V lookup: CDR1 SGDLS, CDR2 YYNGEE. The CDR3 has 15 residues. The CDR3 coding sequence is TGTGCCAGCAGCGTAGTAGGACAGGGTGGGGAGACCCAGTACTTC. The encoded protein is CASSVVGQGGETQYF.

This sequence joins TRBV6-1 and TRBJ2-1; 11 bases map to TRBD1. After removal of 4 bases from V and 7 bases from J, the junction contained 3 bases not matched to a gene. There are 14 residues in the CDR3. Germline V gene sequence: CDR1 MNHNS, CDR2 SASEGT. CDR3 sequence (DNA): TGTGCCAGCAGTGGGACAGGGGGCCAGAATGAGCAGTTCTTC. It specifies CASSGTGGQNEQFF.

This chain connects TRBV6-6 to TRBJ1-3; 7 positions match TRBD1. After removal of 0 bases from V and 3 bases from J, the junction contained 2 bases not matched to a gene. Germline CDR1 MNHNY, CDR2 SVGAGI (reference sequence). The CDR3 sequence is 15 residues long. CDR3 loop: CASSYSQGVGNTIYF. In nucleotides, the CDR3 is TGTGCCAGCAGTTACTCTCAGGGGGTTGGAAACACCATATATTTT.